The clone carrying this T cell receptor (beta chain) has a count of ten or more. Its antigen remains unknown. These data originate in a study of T cells after yellow fever vaccination. Study context: Each low-cell-number fraction was prepared by means of SMART-Seq v4 Ultra Low Input.

A universal primer site and UMIs were added as TCR cDNA was made by 5'RACE template switching. TCRdb ran MiXCR on the 5' RACE reads and lists one entry per CDR3 protein. Here the sample spans over 120,000 distinct CDR3 sequences, around 6.3% being singletons. The V and J ends lost 3 bases and 4 bases, in that order; junction bases with no gene match: 5. This CDR3 is 15 amino acids long. Study-level results: Peak timing came faster in the weaker secondary response, day 5 versus 15.

The V call is TRBV12-3 or TRBV12-4, the J call TRBJ2-2; 7 nucleotides agree with TRBD2. This specimen consisted of CD4+ T cells sorted from PBMCs, obtained 10 days after the yellow fever booster vaccination. The sequence was collected from a man under 40 who received the YFV17D yellow fever vaccine. The CDR3 loop reads CASSFATGGTGELFF. The CDR3 DNA reads as TGTGCCAGCAGTTTTGCTACGGGGGGCACCGGGGAGCTGTTTTTT.